These 9 T cell receptor beta chains came from one sample sequenced in a study of blood T cell repertoires in COVID-19. Produced via immunoSEQ multiplex PCR; TCRdb's table is partial and in-frame only. The profile shows around 81,000 clones, about 86% of them singletons. Sequenced material: peripheral blood. The receptors here all came from a woman older than 75 with acute or convalescent COVID-19.

The gene calls are TRBV7-9 and TRBJ1-3; a weak D match, TRBD1 (6 bases). Germline CDR1 SEHNR, CDR2 FQNEAQ (reference sequence). The V end lost 4 bases, the J end lost 0 bases, and 13 bases lay between the germline ends. The CDR3 runs 16 residues. CDR3 DNA: TGTGCCAGCAGCTACGGACAGACGAACTCTGGAAACACCATATATTTT. It encodes CASSYGQTNSGNTIYF. Drawing the rest from reference TRBV7-9 and TRBJ1-3, the complete variable domain is DTGVSQNPRHKITKRGQNVTFRCDPISEHNRLYWYRQTLGQGPEFLTYFQNEAQLEKSRLLSDRFSAERPKGSFSTLEIQRTEQGDSAMYLCASSYGQTNSGNTIYFGEGSWLTVV.

This clone was detected once. The rearrangement joins TRBV5-1 to TRBJ1-2; D is unclear. V gave up 5 bases and J gave up 1 base, with 9 bases separating them. The CDR3 has 13 residues. Per the germline V gene, CDR1 is SGHRS and CDR2 is YFSETQ. The CDR3 nucleotides are TGCGCCAGCAGTTTCGAGGGTAACTATGGCTACACCTTC. The encoded protein is CASSFEGNYGYTF.

The genes are TRBV16 and TRBJ1-2, with D perhaps matching TRBD1 (6 bases). This CDR3 is built from 14 residues. Germline values: CDR1 KGHSY, CDR2 FQNENV. With 3 bases removed from V and 3 bases from J, the gap between germline ends came to 11 bases. The DNA for the CDR3 is TGTGCCAGCAGCCACCAAGGGGGTGACTATGGCTACACCTTC. As protein: CASSHQGGDYGYTF. Supplemented by reference TRBV16 and TRBJ1-2, the full variable domain reads GEEVAQTPKHLVRGEGQKAKLYCAPIKGHSYVFWYQQVLKNEFKFLISFQNENVFDETGMPKERFSAKCLPNSPCSLEIQATKLEDSAVYFCASSHQGGDYGYTFGSGTRLTVV.

This clone has a handful of counts. This chain links TRBV2 with TRBJ1-1; 9 bases fit TRBD1. The CDR3 totals 14 residues. From germline, CDR1 is SNHLY and CDR2 FYNNEI. Trimming took 8 bases from V and 1 from J; bases not matched to a gene: 5. CDR3 loop: CASLLTGGNTEAFF. In DNA, the CDR3 is TGTGCCAGCCTATTGACAGGGGGGAACACTGAAGCTTTCTTT.

The gene calls are TRBV5-1 and TRBJ2-7; 8 bases agree with TRBD1. This CDR3 is 17 amino acids long. The junction had 15 bases not matched to a gene; V was cut back by 4 bases and J by 3 bases. Looked up from germline, CDR1 is SGHRS and CDR2 is YFSETQ. CDR3 DNA: TGCGCCAGCAGCGACCCCGGACCCGGGACAGGCAACTACGAGCAGTACTTC. Protein sequence: CASSDPGPGTGNYEQYF. The entire variable domain, with the rest obtained from reference TRBV5-1 and TRBJ2-7, is as follows: KAGVTQTPRYLIKTRGQQVTLSCSPISGHRSVSWYQQTPGQGLQFLFEYFSETQRNKGNFPGRFSGRQFSNSRSEMNVSTLELGDSALYLCASSDPGPGTGNYEQYFGPGTRLTVT.

This chain links TRBV5-1 with TRBJ2-3, with 8 bases lining up with TRBD2. Trimming removed 1 base from V and 4 bases from J; junction bases left unmatched: 5. CDR3 length: 15 amino acids. The V gene's germline CDR1 is SGHRS and CDR2 YFSETQ. The CDR3 region has the DNA TGCGCCAGCAGCTTGAAACCGGGGGGGTCAGATACGCAGTATTTT. Translated, it gives CASSLKPGGSDTQYF.

The chain links TRBV20-1 to TRBJ2-7, with TRBD1 identical over 9 bases. This CDR3 is 11 amino acids long. CDR1 and CDR2 (germline): DFQATT, SNEGSKA (reference sequence). Unmatched junction bases numbered 2, after V lost 5 bases and J lost 6 bases. The CDR3 nucleotides read TGCAGTGCTGGACAGGGGTTCGAGCAGTACTTC. It specifies CSAGQGFEQYF.

CDR3 DNA sequence: TGCGCCAGCAGCTATGGACAGCTTCACTATGGCTACACCTTC. It translates to CASSYGQLHYGYTF. The rearrangement uses TRBV5-1 and TRBJ1-2; possible D gene TRBD1, 6 bases. Between the trimmed V and J ends, which lost 3 bases and 3 bases, there was a span of 12 bases. Per germline, CDR1 SGHRS and CDR2 YFSETQ. The CDR3 length is 14 residues.

This chain joins TRBV5-1 and TRBJ2-7; TRBD2 aligns across 9 bases. CDR1 and CDR2 from the germline V gene are SGHRS and YFSETQ. CDR3 length: 15 residues. The V segment lost 0 bases and the J segment 3 bases; nucleotides outside the gene matches: 4. DNA for the CDR3: TGCGCCAGCAGCTTGGGCGGGAGGGCCTTCTACGAGCAGTACTTC. As protein: CASSLGGRAFYEQYF.